The clone carrying this TCR beta chain is classed as medium-sized. Germline-derived CDR1 and CDR2 are DFQATT and SNEGSKA (reference sequence). The CDR3 loop spans 14 amino acids. V was clipped by 1 base and J by 7 bases, with 16 bases between them. Unique molecular identifiers were added to individual cDNA molecules. TCRdb fed the 5' RACE reads into MiXCR, producing one record per CDR3 protein. Of 45,000 to 65,000 distinct CDR3 sequences listed, around 10% are singletons. The sample originates from a study of early T cells in non-severe SARS-CoV-2 infection. At the level of the study: Sequencing targeted bulk RNA from unsorted whole blood, leaving chains unpaired.

The chain combines TRBV20-1 with TRBJ2-5; D unresolved. This sequence originates from an adult who was a healthcare worker with PCR-confirmed SARS-CoV-2 infection or an uninfected control (not recorded which). The sequencing here drew on whole blood, taken at baseline. CDR3 sequence reads: CSARGPHWRGTQYF. CDR3 sequence (DNA): TGCAGTGCTAGAGGTCCGCATTGGCGTGGGACCCAGTACTTC.